This entry describes one T cell receptor beta chain. The antigen remains undetermined. The authors reverse transcribed about 0.45 to 1 ug RNA with random hexamers. The TCR beta CDR3 was amplified by immunoSEQ multiplex PCR across 54 Vbeta, 13 Jbeta. TCRdb re-derived calls from the immunoSEQ multiplex PCR reads in MiXCR, one entry per CDR3 protein. The sample includes fewer than 200,000 distinct CDR3 sequences, around 90% of them seen just once. Sequencing of TCR beta was carried out in blood CD8+ and CD4+ T cells. The data were obtained in a study of CD8 T cells in Susac syndrome. Study-level background: The sequenced Susac syndrome patients included more than five who had clinically active disease and under 10 who were in remission. Study-wide results and caveats: There was no clonal expansion in the CD4+ T cell repertoires of Susac syndrome.

CDR1 GTSNPN and CDR2 SVGIG come from the germline V gene (reference sequence). The CDR3 is 14 amino acids. Trimming stripped 5 bases from V and 0 bases from J, with 11 bases between. The sequenced sample was CD4+ T cells from PBMCs. The V call is TRBV30, the J call TRBJ1-5; D unresolved. This clonotype was sampled from a human donor with Susac syndrome. Here the CDR3 DNA reads TGTGCCTGGGTGGAGGGCAATAGCAATCAGCCCCAGCATTTT. Encoded protein: CAWVEGNSNQPQHF.